This T cell receptor beta chain was found in a study of glioma-infiltrating T cells. Study conclusions and caveats: Non-neoplastic patients had below-expected tissue-blood divergence, while all gliomas exceeded expectation. Very few CDR3 sequences were shared between tissue and blood.

This clonotype was seen ten or more times. Its antigen is not known. Using RNA template, CDR3s of TCR alpha and beta were amplified with iRepertoire arm-PCR. Tissue mRNA or PBMC total RNA, roughly 90-400 ng, went into one-step reverse transcription and amplification. TCRdb recomputed calls from the multiplex PCR reads with MiXCR, one row per CDR3 protein. The table shows approximately 120,000 distinct CDR3 sequences, with roughly 24% occurring only once. The V and J ends lost 5 bases and 2 bases respectively, with 14 bases between them. The germline CDR1 and CDR2 sequences are SGHTA and FQGNSA. The CDR3 length is 15 residues.

This receptor was taken from a human donor with low-grade glioma or glioblastoma, undergoing nonglioma brain surgery, or in good health (not recorded which). The sample was glioma tissue, nonneoplastic brain tissue, or PBMCs (not recorded which). This chain uses TRBV7-2 with TRBJ2-3; D not resolved. The CDR3 nucleotides read TGTGCCAGCAGCCAAGTACGGGCATCCACAGATACGCAGTATTTT. Translation gives CASSQVRASTDTQYF.